These 19 T cell receptor beta chains were sequenced from one sample in a study of PD-L1 blockade in urothelial cancer. Some clones are missing from TCRdb's copy, which holds only in-frame ones; the method was immunoSEQ multiplex PCR. Among about 84,000 clones, 82% were seen once, and the ten largest hold more than 8%. Here the sequenced sample was PBMCs, taken around atezolizumab (anti-PD-L1) treatment. The receptors derive from a man between 65 and 85 years old with urothelial cancer.

CDR3 DNA: TGTGCCAGCAGCTTAGGGCAGGAATGGTACCAAGAGACCCAGTACTTC. This codes for CASSLGQEWYQETQYF. The chain recombines TRBV7-9 with TRBJ2-5, with D hard to call. V dropped 1 base and J dropped 0 bases, with 12 bases sitting between them. Germline V lookup: CDR1 SEHNR, CDR2 FQNEAQ (reference sequence). The CDR3 length is 16 residues. Drawing the rest from reference TRBV7-9 and TRBJ2-5, the complete variable domain is DTGVSQNPRHKITKRGQNVTFRCDPISEHNRLYWYRQTLGQGPEFLTYFQNEAQLEKSRLLSDRFSAERPKGSFSTLEIQRTEQGDSAMYLCASSLGQEWYQETQYFGPGTRLLVL.

The chain carries TRBV5-4 and TRBJ2-7; 9 nucleotides line up with TRBD1. CDR3 length: 16 amino acids. Looked up from germline, CDR1 is SGHNT and CDR2 is YYREEE (reference sequence). V lost 3 bases to trimming and J lost 2 bases; unmatched junction nucleotides: 9. The CDR3 is CASSSSLGQGTYEQYF. CDR3 bases: TGTGCCAGCAGCTCCTCGTTAGGACAGGGGACCTACGAGCAGTACTTC.

A single count supports this clone. The gene calls are TRBV25-1 and TRBJ2-7, with TRBD2 as a possible D gene (6 bases). Germline CDR1 and CDR2: MGHDK and SYGVNS. Between the trimmed V and J ends, which lost 3 bases and 6 bases, there was a span of 12 bases. This CDR3 contains 13 residues. The CDR3 region is CASSEGGGGEQYF. CDR3 DNA sequence: TGTGCCAGCAGTGAGGGGGGTGGGGGCGAGCAGTACTTC.

J is TRBJ1-4 and V is TRBV4-3, with D perhaps matching TRBD1 (5 bases). V gave up 4 bases and J gave up 8 bases, with 14 bases separating them. There are 14 residues in the CDR3. Germline V lookup: CDR1 LGHNA, CDR2 YSLEER. CDR3 sequence: CASSPLRGEEKLFF. The CDR3 nucleotides read TGCGCCAGCAGCCCACTCCGGGGGGAGGAAAAACTGTTTTTT.

The V call is TRBV6-5, the J call TRBJ1-2; D is ambiguous. V lost 2 bases and J lost 8, with 12 bases in between. This CDR3 contains 13 residues. Germline V CDR1 and CDR2: MNHEY, SVGAGI. In nucleotides, the CDR3 is TGTGCCAGCAGTTACGGGCCTCCTCGGGGCTACACCTTC. Translating it yields CASSYGPPRGYTF.

The chain combines TRBV20-1 with TRBJ1-1; 10 bases fit TRBD1. The CDR3 totals 11 residues. Germline loops: CDR1 DFQATT, CDR2 SNEGSKA (reference sequence). The V segment lost 5 bases and the J segment 13 bases; nucleotides outside the gene matches: 7. CDR3 sequence: CSAPGGTGVFF. CDR3 DNA: TGCAGTGCTCCCGGGGGGACAGGGGTTTTCTTT.

The rearrangement joins TRBV5-4 to TRBJ2-3; 9 bases match TRBD1. J lost 2 bases, V lost 3 bases, and 7 bases had no gene match. The CDR3 runs to 16 residues. Germline V lookup: CDR1 SGHNT, CDR2 YYREEE (reference sequence). The CDR3 loop reads CASSSVTGGFTDTQYF. Written as DNA, the CDR3 is TGTGCCAGCAGCTCCGTGACAGGGGGATTCACAGATACGCAGTATTTT.

This sequence joins TRBV27 and TRBJ2-3; TRBD1 matches 9 bases. The V and J ends lost 6 bases and 4 bases, in that order; junction bases with no gene match: 8. The CDR3 has 15 amino acids. The germline V gene has CDR1 MNHEY and CDR2 SMNVEV (reference sequence). The CDR3 nucleotides read TGTGCCAGCAGGTCACAGGGGGCGATCGCAGATACGCAGTATTTT. Translating gives CASRSQGAIADTQYF.

This chain uses TRBV7-2 with TRBJ2-3; no firm D call. The V and J ends lost 3 bases and 2 bases respectively, with 9 bases between them. The CDR3 spans 14 residues. Looked up from germline, CDR1 is SGHTA and CDR2 is FQGNSA. CDR3 DNA: TGTGCCAGCAGCTTTCGTACTAACACAGATACGCAGTATTTT. Translated: CASSFRTNTDTQYF.

J is TRBJ2-7 and V is TRBV7-2; 8 bases are shared with TRBD1. Germline lookup yields CDR1 SGHTA and CDR2 FQGNSA. This CDR3 is built from 18 residues. V was clipped by 5 bases and J by 6 bases; unmatched bases: 21. CDR3 sequence (DNA): TGTGCCAGCAGCCAGAACACACCCATGACAGGGGCAGGTCTCGAGCAGTACTTC. Translation: CASSQNTPMTGAGLEQYF.

The CDR3 reads CASSPGTTYEQYF. The CDR3 DNA reads as TGTGCCAGCAGCCCCGGGACTACCTACGAGCAGTACTTC. The rearrangement uses TRBV11-1 and TRBJ2-7, with 7 bases fitting TRBD2. J gave up 2 bases and V 5 bases, and 3 bases lay outside the gene matches. CDR1 is SGHAT, CDR2 FQDESV, per germline (reference sequence). CDR3 length: 13 amino acids.

J is TRBJ1-5 and V is TRBV19; TRBD1 agrees at 8 bases. Trimming cost V 7 bases and J 7 bases; bases outside gene matches: 15. Per the germline V gene, CDR1 is LNHDA and CDR2 is SQIVND (reference sequence). CDR3 length: 16 residues. CDR3 sequence reads: CASTQGSTGAHQPQHF. CDR3 coding DNA: TGTGCCAGTACCCAAGGGTCGACAGGGGCGCACCAGCCCCAGCATTTT.

This chain joins TRBV11-2 and TRBJ2-7, with TRBD2 matching 9 bases. Germline lookup yields CDR1 SGHAT and CDR2 FQNNGV. The trim removed 5 bases at V and 3 bases at J, leaving 8 bases unmatched. This CDR3 spans 15 amino acids. The CDR3 coding sequence is TGTGCCAGCAGCCCCCCCCTAGCGGGACTCTACGAGCAGTACTTC. Translation gives CASSPPLAGLYEQYF.

CDR3: CASSPTSGSYNEQFF. The DNA of the CDR3 is TGTGCCAGCAGCCCGACTAGCGGATCCTACAATGAGCAGTTCTTC. J is TRBJ2-1 and V is TRBV7-3; 9 nucleotides match TRBD2. The CDR3 has 15 amino acids. The germline CDR1 and CDR2 sequences are SGHTA and FQGTGA. Trimming took 5 bases from V and 1 from J; bases not matched to a gene: 3. The variable domain in full, with the rest retrieved from reference TRBV7-3 and TRBJ2-1, is GAGVSQTPSNKVTEKGKYVELRCDPISGHTALYWYRQSLGQGPEFLIYFQGTGAADDSGLPNDRFFAVRPEGSVSTLKIQRTERGDSAVYLCASSPTSGSYNEQFFGPGTRLTVL.

The J gene is TRBJ2-5, the V gene TRBV5-1, with a weak D call TRBD1 (5 bases). Germline lookup yields CDR1 SGHRS and CDR2 YFSETQ. Deletions cut 2 bases from V and 2 bases from J, with 16 bases between. The CDR3 has 16 residues. CDR3 in DNA: TGCGCCAGCAGCTTTGGTCCAACCCGACAGCAAGAGACCCAGTACTTC. Translated, it gives CASSFGPTRQQETQYF.

The J gene is TRBJ2-3, the V gene TRBV5-6; the D is unclear. CDR3 length: 17 amino acids. The V end lost 3 bases, the J end lost 5 bases, and 22 bases lay between the germline ends. CDR1 is SGHDT, CDR2 YYEEEE, per germline. For the CDR3, the DNA is TGTGCCAGCAGCTCCCCCCTCGGCGGTTACGTATTAGATACGCAGTATTTT. Translated: CASSSPLGGYVLDTQYF.

The chain combines TRBV30 with TRBJ2-5; the match to TRBD2 covers 11 bases. CDR3 size: 15 residues. Germline V gene data show CDR1 as GTSNPN and CDR2 as SVGIG (reference sequence). J lost 2 bases, V lost 3 bases, and 5 bases had no gene match. Here the CDR3 reads CAWSPGLAAQETQYF. In DNA form, the CDR3 reads TGTGCCTGGAGCCCGGGACTAGCGGCACAAGAGACCCAGTACTTC.

The CDR3 DNA follows: TGTGCCAGTTCGTATTGGCGGGGGATGAACACTGAAGCTTTCTTT. Protein: CASSYWRGMNTEAFF. The genes are TRBV2 and TRBJ1-1, with D possibly being TRBD1 (5 bases). Trimming took off 9 bases at V and 0 bases at J, with 17 bases between the two ends. Germline values: CDR1 SNHLY, CDR2 FYNNEI. The CDR3 loop spans 15 amino acids.

The V and J genes are TRBV30 and TRBJ2-4, with 7 positions matching TRBD2. After removal of 2 bases from V and 8 bases from J, the junction contained 9 bases not matched to a gene. Per germline, CDR1 GTSNPN and CDR2 SVGIG (reference sequence). The CDR3 runs 14 residues. For the CDR3, the DNA is TGTGCCTGGAGTCCCGGCGGGAGTCGGGACATTCAGTACTTC. Amino acid sequence: CAWSPGGSRDIQYF.